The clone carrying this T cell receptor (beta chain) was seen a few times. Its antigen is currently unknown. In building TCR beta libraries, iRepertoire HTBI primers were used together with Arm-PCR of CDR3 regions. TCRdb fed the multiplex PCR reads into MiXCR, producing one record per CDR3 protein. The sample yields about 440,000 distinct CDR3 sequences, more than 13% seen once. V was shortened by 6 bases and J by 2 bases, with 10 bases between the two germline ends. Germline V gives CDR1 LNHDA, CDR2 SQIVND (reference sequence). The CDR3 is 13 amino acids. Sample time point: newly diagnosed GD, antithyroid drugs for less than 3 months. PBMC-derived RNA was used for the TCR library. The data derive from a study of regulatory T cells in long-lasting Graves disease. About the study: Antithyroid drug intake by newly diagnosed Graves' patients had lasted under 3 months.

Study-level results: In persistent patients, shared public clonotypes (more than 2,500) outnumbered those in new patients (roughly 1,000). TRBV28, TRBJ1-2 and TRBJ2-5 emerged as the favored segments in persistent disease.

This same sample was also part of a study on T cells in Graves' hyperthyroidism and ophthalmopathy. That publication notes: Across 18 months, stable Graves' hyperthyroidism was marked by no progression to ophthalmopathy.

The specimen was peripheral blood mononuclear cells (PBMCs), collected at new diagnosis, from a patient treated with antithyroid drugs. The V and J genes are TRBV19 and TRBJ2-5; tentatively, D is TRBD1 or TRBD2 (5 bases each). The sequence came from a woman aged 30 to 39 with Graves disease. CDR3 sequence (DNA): TGTGCCAGTAGACGGGACCCACAAGAGACCCAGTACTTC. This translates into CASRRDPQETQYF.